Shown below are 32 T cell receptor beta chains from a single sample sequenced in a study of CD8+CD57+ T cells in acquired aplastic anemia. The sequenced patients had an expansion of CD8+CD57+ cells seen by flow cytometry. Genomic DNA, serving as template, underwent TCR beta VDJ and CDR3 profiling. One entry per CDR3 protein, called by TCRdb with MiXCR from the reads. Of just over 450,000 distinct CDR3 sequences in the sample, roughly 34% were seen once. The sample was sorted CD4+, CD8+, or CD8+CD57+ T cells (not recorded which) from PBMCs. These TCRs come from a human donor with aplastic anemia.

This chain connects TRBV28 to TRBJ2-7, with 8 bases lining up with TRBD1. The CDR3 covers 14 residues. V lost 7 bases, J lost 3 bases, and 8 bases stayed unmatched. Germline CDR1 and CDR2: MDHEN and SYDVKM. The CDR3 sequence is CASNGQGGGYEQYF. CDR3 sequence (DNA): TGTGCCAGCAACGGACAGGGTGGTGGCTACGAGCAGTACTTC.

The V call is TRBV20-1, the J call TRBJ1-5, with 8 bases identical to TRBD1. J lost 10 bases, V lost 3 bases, and 11 bases had no gene match. The CDR3 consists of 14 residues. CDR1 is DFQATT and CDR2 is SNEGSKA in the germline V gene (reference sequence). The CDR3 DNA reads as TGCAGTGCTAGTGTACAGGGGGTAAATAAACCCCAGCATTTT. Its translation is CSASVQGVNKPQHF.

This chain connects TRBV2 to TRBJ2-5; 13 nucleotides align to TRBD2. Germline CDR1 is SNHLY and CDR2 is FYNNEI. The CDR3 runs to 15 residues. The ends lost 8 bases at V and 5 bases at J; junction bases unmatched: 8. The CDR3 DNA reads TGTGCCAGCGGATGGACTAGCGGGGGTGCCGAGACCCAGTACTTC. Translated, it gives CASGWTSGGAETQYF.

This clonotype was recorded many times. This chain uses TRBV29-1 with TRBJ2-1, with 10 bases that match TRBD2. CDR1 is SQVTM and CDR2 is ANQGSEA in the germline V gene. The V gene end was trimmed by 5 bases and the J gene end by 7 bases; junction bases not matched to a gene: 8. CDR3 length: 14 residues. This chain's CDR3 is CSVNSGGIGNEQFF. The CDR3 DNA reads TGCAGCGTTAATAGCGGGGGGATCGGAAATGAGCAGTTCTTC.

V and J are TRBV7-2 and TRBJ1-2, with 8 bases identical to TRBD1. The CDR3 totals 16 residues. In germline, CDR1 is SGHTA, CDR2 FQGNSA. Trimming removed 0 bases from V and 4 bases from J; junction bases left unmatched: 7. The CDR3 DNA reads TGTGCCAGCAGCTTAGCCTTCAGGGGGCTCGGCTATGGCTACACCTTC. Protein sequence: CASSLAFRGLGYGYTF.

As DNA, the CDR3 is TGTGCCACCAGCAGAGATCCCCCGGACGGGAACACTGAAGCTTTCTTT. It translates to CATSRDPPDGNTEAFF. V gene TRBV15 combines with J gene TRBJ1-1, with D uncertain. The germline V gene has CDR1 LNHNV and CDR2 YYDKDF (reference sequence). Deletions cut 0 bases from V and 1 base from J, with 12 bases between. This CDR3 comprises 16 residues.

The chain links TRBV7-8 to TRBJ1-5; D ambiguous. The germline V and J ends were trimmed by 1 base and 1 base, with 11 bases remaining between them. The germline gives CDR1 SGHVS, CDR2 FQNEAQ. The CDR3 sequence is 16 residues long. DNA for the CDR3: TGTGCCAGCAGCTTAGGTGCCCTTCCGAGCAATCAGCCCCAGCATTTT. Protein product: CASSLGALPSNQPQHF.

In this sample, this clonotype turned up a few times. The chain combines TRBV6-1 with TRBJ1-2; TRBD1 aligns across 10 bases. CDR1 is MNHNS and CDR2 is SASEGT in the germline V gene. The V segment lost 6 bases and the J segment 6 bases; nucleotides outside the gene matches: 10. This CDR3 spans 15 amino acids. CDR3 amino acids: CASSTGQGGENGYTF. In DNA form, the CDR3 reads TGTGCCAGCAGCACCGGACAGGGGGGTGAGAATGGCTACACCTTC.

This chain links TRBV30 with TRBJ2-7; D not certain. Per the germline V gene, CDR1 is GTSNPN and CDR2 is SVGIG (reference sequence). Trimming left V 2 bases short and J 5 bases short, with 13 bases between. CDR3 size: 13 residues. The CDR3 bases are TGTGCCTGGAGTCTCTCCCGGCAAAACGAGCAGTACTTC. It codes for CAWSLSRQNEQYF.

The chain joins TRBV10-3 to TRBJ1-3, with TRBD1 matching 7 bases. Germline assignment: CDR1 ENHRY and CDR2 SYGVKD. The V segment lost 10 bases and the J segment 8 bases; nucleotides outside the gene matches: 14. The CDR3 spans 14 residues. The chain's CDR3 is CASSGTGVGYTIYF. In DNA form, the CDR3 reads TGTGCCAGCAGCGGTACAGGGGTCGGCTACACCATATATTTT.

This chain links TRBV12-3 or TRBV12-4 with TRBJ1-1; TRBD1 is a possible D gene (5 bases). The CDR3 contains 12 residues. V shed 3 bases and J shed 4 bases, with 6 bases lying between them. Here the CDR3 DNA reads TGTGCCAGCAGTTTCGACAGCACTGAAGCTTTCTTT. Residues: CASSFDSTEAFF.

This clonotype was seen ten or more times. The V gene is TRBV6-5, the J gene TRBJ2-1; no definite D call. In germline, CDR1 is MNHEY, CDR2 SVGAGI. The CDR3 consists of 13 residues. Trimming took off 5 bases at V and 3 bases at J, with 8 bases between the two ends. This CDR3 reads CASSLAIYNEQFF. The CDR3 DNA reads as TGTGCCAGCAGTCTCGCAATCTACAATGAGCAGTTCTTC.

The chain employs TRBV30 and TRBJ1-1; possible D gene TRBD1, 5 bases. The germline V gene has CDR1 GTSNPN and CDR2 SVGIG (reference sequence). The CDR3 has 13 amino acids. CDR3 amino acids: CATGPQSWTEAFF. The DNA of the CDR3 is TGTGCGACGGGGCCCCAGTCCTGGACTGAAGCTTTCTTT.

This clonotype appeared many times. The chain recombines TRBV2 with TRBJ1-5; maybe TRBD1 (5 bases). V lost 3 bases, J lost 3 bases, and 12 bases lay in between. Germline V lookup: CDR1 SNHLY, CDR2 FYNNEI. The CDR3 runs to 15 residues. The CDR3 DNA sequence: TGTGCCAGCAGTGATTCGCGAGGGGTCAATCAGCCCCAGCATTTT. This translates into CASSDSRGVNQPQHF.

This clonotype was picked up many times. This chain joins TRBV20-1 and TRBJ2-7; tentative D call: TRBD2 (5 bases). Germline CDR1 DFQATT, CDR2 SNEGSKA (reference sequence). V lost 2 bases and J 3 bases, leaving 11 bases between the germline ends. The CDR3 contains 13 residues. The CDR3 protein is CSARSVGNYEQYF. The CDR3 DNA reads TGCAGTGCTAGATCTGTCGGGAACTACGAGCAGTACTTC.

This clonotype showed up just a few times. The chain employs TRBV20-1 and TRBJ1-1; D unclear. Deletions cut 2 bases from V and 8 bases from J, with 9 bases between. Germline CDR1 and CDR2: DFQATT and SNEGSKA (reference sequence). The CDR3 consists of 11 residues. The CDR3: CSARYREEAFF. The CDR3 DNA reads TGCAGTGCTAGATACAGAGAGGAAGCTTTCTTT.

This clonotype was seen only a few times. The chain has TRBV11-2 and TRBJ2-4, with unresolved D. Trimming removed 2 bases at V and 0 bases at J, with 8 bases between. Germline V gene sequence: CDR1 SGHAT, CDR2 FQNNGV. CDR3 length: 15 residues. The CDR3 loop is CASSLSQPAKNIQYF. The CDR3 DNA reads TGTGCCAGCAGCTTATCTCAACCAGCCAAAAACATTCAGTACTTC. The whole variable domain, remainder taken from reference TRBV11-2 and TRBJ2-4, is EAGVAQSPRYKIIEKRQSVAFWCNPISGHATLYWYQQILGQGPKLLIQFQNNGVVDDSQLPKDRFSAERLKGVDSTLKIQPAKLEDSAVYLCASSLSQPAKNIQYFGAGTRLSVL.

In this sample, this clonotype turned up many times. The V call is TRBV10-2, the J call TRBJ2-1; unclear D gene. This CDR3 is 13 amino acids long. In germline, CDR1 is WSHSY, CDR2 SAAADI. V gave up 6 bases and J gave up 2 bases, with 8 bases separating them. Here the CDR3 reads CASREIAYNEQFF. CDR3 coding DNA: TGCGCCAGCAGGGAGATCGCCTACAATGAGCAGTTCTTC.

Turning to this clonotype: Mismatch with germline at one junction end may stem from a read error. The rearrangement links TRBV15 to TRBJ1-5; D is unclear. This CDR3 has 13 residues. Germline CDR1 LNHNV, CDR2 YYDKDF (reference sequence). The CDR3: CATSREPNQPQHF. As DNA, the CDR3 is TGCGCCACCAGCAGAGAGCCAAATCAGCCCCAGCATTTT.

This rearrangement joins TRBV6-1 to TRBJ2-1; 7 bases line up with TRBD1. CDR1 and CDR2 from the germline V gene are MNHNS and SASEGT. Trimming took 7 bases from V and 2 from J; bases not matched to a gene: 5. This CDR3 contains 14 residues. The CDR3, as DNA: TGTGCCAGCAAACTCGGGACAGCCTACAATGAGCAGTTCTTC. This codes for CASKLGTAYNEQFF.

This clonotype came up many times. The V and J genes are TRBV19 and TRBJ2-3; weak D call: TRBD1 (6 bases). The CDR3 spans 14 residues. CDR1 and CDR2 from the germline V gene are LNHDA and SQIVND (reference sequence). V was cut by 6 bases and J by 0 bases, with 10 bases left in between. In DNA, the CDR3 is TGTGCCAGTAGAGGGACACCTAGCACAGATACGCAGTATTTT. Translating it yields CASRGTPSTDTQYF.

In its sample, this clonotype was seen once. It may be a read error: a sequence one base away is much more abundant. As the CDR3 is not closed by the conserved phenylalanine or tryptophan, this likely results from a read error. The chain links TRBV7-8 to TRBJ1-2, with D perhaps matching TRBD1 (5 bases). V was shortened by 1 base and J by 3 bases, with 12 bases between the two germline ends. The CDR3 is 15 residues long. Germline loops: CDR1 SGHVS, CDR2 FQNEAQ. Here the CDR3 DNA reads TGTGCCAGCAGCTTAGTGGGGGGACTGTACTATGGCTACACCCTC. Protein product: CASSLVGGLYYGYTL.

The sample holds a few counts of this clonotype. The chain joins TRBV20-1 to TRBJ2-3; possible D gene TRBD1, 5 bases. CDR1 is DFQATT and CDR2 is SNEGSKA in the germline V gene (reference sequence). V lost 4 bases and J 2 bases, leaving 16 bases between the germline ends. The CDR3 sequence is 15 residues long. As DNA, the CDR3 is TGCAGTGCTAAAAGTCTGCAGGGATCCACAGATACGCAGTATTTT. Translation: CSAKSLQGSTDTQYF.

The CDR3 DNA sequence: TGTGCCAGCACCTCGGGGGGGATTAATGAAAAACTGTTTTTT. It specifies CASTSGGINEKLFF. The V gene is TRBV5-8, the J gene TRBJ1-4, with a tentative D call TRBD1 (5 bases). The CDR3 spans 14 residues. Trimming removed 6 bases from V and 4 bases from J, with 13 bases in between. Per the germline V gene, CDR1 is SGHTS and CDR2 is YDEGEE.

This chain links TRBV10-3 with TRBJ1-4; 10 bases align to TRBD1. V was clipped by 10 bases and J by 8 bases; unmatched bases: 13. Germline V lookup: CDR1 ENHRY, CDR2 SYGVKD. The CDR3 spans 15 residues. CDR3 residues: CASAIRQGAREKLFF. The CDR3 nucleotides read TGTGCCAGCGCGATAAGACAGGGGGCAAGAGAAAAACTGTTTTTT.

The gene calls are TRBV15 and TRBJ1-6; D remains ambiguous. Trimming left V 3 bases short and J 10 bases short, with 16 bases between. Germline values: CDR1 LNHNV, CDR2 YYDKDF (reference sequence). The CDR3 is 15 residues long. This chain's CDR3 is CATSSGGLAGSPLHF. CDR3 DNA: TGTGCCACCAGCAGTGGAGGACTAGCGGGATCACCCCTCCACTTT.

The chain has TRBV6-2 or TRBV6-3 and TRBJ2-1; maybe TRBD1 (6 bases). This CDR3 has 14 amino acids. The germline V gene has CDR1 MNHEY and CDR2 SVGEGT. Trimming pared 0 bases from V and 3 bases from J, leaving 6 bases between. CDR3 nucleotide sequence: TGTGCCAGCAGTTACTCCAGGGGCTACAATGAGCAGTTCTTC. Translated, it gives CASSYSRGYNEQFF.

The rearrangement joins TRBV25-1 to TRBJ2-3; 10 bases align to TRBD2. This CDR3 region has 17 residues. Germline V gene lookup returns CDR1 MGHDK and CDR2 SYGVNS. V lost 6 bases to trimming and J lost 4 bases; unmatched junction nucleotides: 13. The CDR3 region is CASSLVLQRGGPDTQYF. CDR3 nucleotides: TGTGCCAGCAGCTTAGTACTTCAGCGGGGGGGCCCAGATACGCAGTATTTT.

This clonotype occurred many times. The junction shows a germline mismatch at one end, possibly a read error. The chain uses TRBV19 and TRBJ2-7; D is unclear. Germline CDR1 LNHDA, CDR2 SQIVND (reference sequence). The CDR3 contains 13 residues. The CDR3 protein is CASSVDSSYEQYF. As DNA, the CDR3 is TGTGCCAGTAGTGTAGACTCGTCCTACGAGCAGTACTTC. The full variable domain, with the rest looked up from reference TRBV19 and TRBJ2-7, is DGGITQSPKYLFRKEGQNVTLSCEQNLNHDAMYWYRQDPGQGLRLIYYSQIVNDFQKGDIAEGYSVSREKKESFPLTVTSAQKNPTAFYLCASSVDSSYEQYFGPGTRLTVT.

The chain uses TRBV5-6 and TRBJ2-1, with D perhaps matching TRBD2 (5 bases). V was pared by 7 bases and J by 9 bases, with 20 bases between. Germline assignment: CDR1 SGHDT and CDR2 YYEEEE. The CDR3 loop spans 14 amino acids. The CDR3 DNA reads as TGTGCCAGCGGGGTGCGCGCCCGCGGGCGTGAGCAGTTCTTC. This encodes CASGVRARGREQFF.

In its sample, this clonotype was seen many times. The rearrangement uses TRBV10-3 and TRBJ2-7; the D is unclear. CDR3 size: 13 residues. CDR1 is ENHRY and CDR2 is SYGVKD in the germline V gene. V was pared by 2 bases and J by 3 bases, with 8 bases between. CDR3 protein: CAISEPKHYEQYF. The CDR3 DNA is TGTGCCATCAGTGAGCCAAAACACTACGAGCAGTACTTC.

Many counts were recorded for this clonotype. The V and J genes are TRBV15 and TRBJ2-3; TRBD2 is a possible D gene (5 bases). Trimming stripped 0 bases from V and 0 bases from J, with 10 bases between. The CDR3 extends over 16 amino acids. Per germline, CDR1 LNHNV and CDR2 YYDKDF (reference sequence). The CDR3 DNA follows: TGTGCCACCAGCAGAGATCCAGCGGAGAGCACAGATACGCAGTATTTT. It encodes CATSRDPAESTDTQYF.